This T cell receptor (beta chain) derives from a study of yellow fever vaccine responses in identical twins. Notes on the study in general: The authors reported partly convergent, partly personalized vaccine responses in identical twins.

The CDR3 loop spans 13 amino acids. Looked up from germline, CDR1 is ENHRY and CDR2 is SYGVKD. Trimming took off 7 bases at V and 1 base at J, with 10 bases between the two ends. TCRdb analysed the RT-PCR reads with MiXCR anew, one entry per CDR3 protein. Found here are about 13,000 distinct CDR3 sequences, 80% to 90% of them singletons; the top ten hold approximately 1.7%. This clonotype appeared once. The antigen remains undetermined. The sequence derives from a young woman who received the yellow fever vaccine. This chain links TRBV10-3 with TRBJ1-1, with D possibly being TRBD1 (5 bases). The source was T cells from blood (PBMCs), unsorted or a sorted subset (not recorded which), collected before or after yellow fever vaccination (not recorded which). The CDR3 nucleotides read TGTGCCATCACAGGGACGGAGAACACTGAAGCTTTCTTT. Translation gives CAITGTENTEAFF.